The entry below gives a single T cell receptor beta chain sequence along with its context. No cognate antigen has been identified for it. Per-nucleotide qualities are absent, and no much larger clonotype sits a single base away. In total, 630 or so healthy bone marrow donors made up the cohort. Cohort members were all nominally healthy when sampled, although unrecorded immune exposures were likely present. The donor was CMV seronegative and was included in the group of under 450 seronegative cohort members. Each donor provided a peripheral blood sample, and peripheral blood mononuclear cells were used for TCR beta sequencing. The Qiagen DNeasy Blood Extraction Kit was used to extract genomic DNA from the blood cell samples. Sequences SGHNT (CDR1) and YENEEA (CDR2) are obtained from the germline V gene. Between the V and J ends, shortened by 6 bases and 6 bases respectively, the junction contains 14 bases. There are 14 amino acids in the CDR3, from cysteine to phenylalanine inclusive. CDR3 DNA only is kept here, 42 bases in frame from base 1.

The library came from the immunoSEQ multiplex PCR assay. For the multiplex PCR, a mixture combining 60 forward primers for TCR Vbeta segments and 13 reverse primers for TCR Jbeta segments was used. A multiplex PCR assay on genomic DNA amplified the CDR3 region of rearranged TCR beta genes. The Illumina HiSeq System was used to sequence the amplified TCR beta libraries as 87-base-pair reads. The authors' pipeline ran thus. Across the 600 to 700 repertoires, a later analysis counted 75 million to 90 million unique TCR beta chains, some 11 million of which were shared by at least two donors. A nearest-neighbor algorithm error-corrected the raw reads and collapsed the reads into unique sequences, merging closely related sequences to remove PCR and sequencing errors. V, D and J gene segments were assigned by aligning CDR3 sequences to IMGT reference sequences. For a sequence to be retained, a match of at least six nucleotides to both a V gene segment and a J gene segment was required. A rearrangement counted as productive if the CDR3 had no stop codons and remained in frame with V and J, and every other rearrangement counted as non-productive. CDR3 was defined by IMGT convention, running from the second conserved V-encoded cysteine to the conserved J-encoded phenylalanine. In an earlier analysis of around 540 of the donors, sequences lacking an unambiguous match to a single V gene segment were excluded. An earlier analysis of about 600 of the donors called V segments functional above 56.7% productive rearrangements and segregating when the between-donor standard deviation exceeded 5%. A statistical classification framework was developed to diagnose cytomegalovirus status using the catalog of TCR beta chain sequences. In a later analysis, V and J genes were assigned by comparing TCR nucleotide sequences against IMGT/GENE-DB human TR gene sequences. Using the TCRdist pipeline, a later analysis assigned CDR3 sequences along with most-parsimonious VDJ recombination scenarios. A later analysis defined each TCR beta chain by its CDR3 amino acid sequence plus V-gene family, and excluded reads lacking a unique V-gene family. To address suspected cross-contamination and a sequencing artifact, a later analysis removed approximately 600 highly shared, low-generation-probability nucleotide sequences. In a later analysis, a clonal expansion index for each public chain was calculated from normalized within-repertoire ranks of inferred template counts. In a later analysis, generation probabilities were computed using a VDJ recombination model fitted to out-of-frame rearrangements, and the results were checked against IGoR. In a later analysis, TCR-TCR, TCR-HLA and TCR-CMV co-occurrence was scored with hypergeometric tests, and a repertoire-size bias correction was applied to TCR pairs. To estimate false discovery rates, a later analysis permuted the HLA or CMV assignments 20 times. In a later analysis, co-occurring TCRs were grouped with DBSCAN, and TCRdist sequence similarity was added when clustering was performed within HLA-allele-positive subsets. Repertoires with fewer than 30,000 or more than 120,000 public chains were left out of co-occurrence clustering, as were about 5 repertoires with anomalous nucleotide sharing. TCRdb stores this immuneACCESS table with in-frame sequences only. Part of the clones is absent; in the studies checked, under half of the shortfall reflects unresolved V genes, and no reason is known for the rest. The DNA gave D and trimming, while V, J and clone size come from that table. A total of 100,000 to 150,000 clones appear in this sample, roughly 82% of them only once. The ten largest account for approximately 1.2% of the sample.

The source of the sample is a study of cytomegalovirus exposure and HLA in healthy donors (dated by TCRdb to 2016 to 2017). Looking at the study overall: An earlier analysis of some 600 of the donors reported 276 Gb of sequence data and 117 million unique TCR beta sequences obtained from about 179 million T cells. High-throughput TCR immunosequencing, statistical association of individual TCRs with disease status, and machine learning were combined to predict cytomegalovirus infection status. Typing coverage varied by locus: about 629-630 donors for A, B, C, DRB1 and DQB1; roughly 520 for DQA1; over 600 for DPA1; roughly 450 for DPB1. Every repertoire in the discovery cohort had been generated on one and the same sequencing platform. In a later analysis, previously published TCR beta repertoires from about 670 donors were re-analyzed and high-resolution HLA genotyping was added so that TCR occurrence patterns could be studied. Genome-wide SNP genotypes for about 65% of the 666 donors were used in a later genetic analysis, which treated that subset as a discovery cohort. Donor age, sex, ethnicity and CMV serostatus were compiled together with the repertoire data. The study aimed to test whether signatures of past pathogen exposure could be identified by cataloging public T cell receptors. Along with the approximately 600-subject first cohort, a separate validation cohort of about 110 different subjects was used. The study used immunosequencing to profile the T cell repertoires of approximately 650 subjects and linked those repertoires to cytomegalovirus serostatus. The later analysis used no new phenotypic data to find candidate immune exposures, relying instead on TCR beta sequences and their occurrence across donors. Roughly five DR-DQ haplotypes were treated as single units for association and clustering because of strong linkage in the cohort. Among the roughly 380 genotyped donors, 75% to 90% belonged to the genetic ancestry cluster associated with self-reported Caucasian donors. In an earlier analysis of 587 of the donors, high-throughput TCR beta sequencing was used to judge whether each TCR beta V gene segment behaved as functional or pseudogenic. HLA typing included class I and class II loci at four-digit resolution. Among about 390 genotyped donors of the cohort, an average of around 240,000 unique TCR beta nucleotide sequences were sequenced per donor, around 20% of them non-productive. An early release covering about 600 HLA-typed donors comprised approximately 290 gigabases of sequencing data and around 80 million unique TCR sequences. General conclusions and limits of the study: In this cohort, only TCR beta chains were sequenced, and detectable features were limited by the absence of alpha or paired-chain data. An earlier analysis of some 560 of the donors showed that most TCR beta V segments appeared in productive rearrangements either about 87% or about 30% of the time, which broadly matched IMGT annotations. A later genetic analysis associated a missense DCLRE1C variant with V-gene and J-gene trimming of TCR beta chains, and an independent cohort replicated the association. Most CMV-associated TCR beta chains appeared to be HLA-restricted in a later analysis, and the HLA associations seemed to be driven largely by CMV exposure. In the study, around 150 TCR beta chains were listed as associated with cytomegalovirus. Most TCR sequences were observed very rarely across donors, whereas some public TCRs were present in many individuals. A later genetic analysis reported fewer N-insertions in productive TCRs among donors in an Asian-associated ancestry cluster than the roughly 640-donor mean. When HLA alleles, especially DR and DQ, strongly co-occurred, TCR associations were difficult to assign to individual alleles. The classifier was reported to diagnose cytomegalovirus status with high specificity and sensitivity in both the original and validation cohorts. Three of the identified cytomegalovirus-associated TCR beta chains were confirmed in vitro to be specific for cytomegalovirus antigens. According to the authors, the approach could potentially be generalized to other disease states and immunological phenotypes. Sequencing depth was assumed to be roughly uniform across donors in the presence/absence analyses, though that assumption may not hold. HLA typing was unavailable for some donors at each locus, so association tests used only the typed subset. Because counts were too low, seventeen rarely observed V segments, including chromosome 9 orphons, were left out of the earlier analysis of over 550 of the donors. In a later analysis, HLA-associated TCR beta chains showed more clonal expansion and lower generation probabilities than non-associated chains that were equally common. A further reported finding was that TCR beta sequences accurately predicted the HLA-A and HLA-B alleles for most subjects in the first cohort. Because the 87-base-pair reads could not distinguish some IMGT-functional V segments, including TRBV6-2 and TRBV6-3, those segments were excluded. For the cohort, immune exposure information was limited to CMV serostatus. A later analysis associated about 17,000 TCR beta sequences with specific HLA alleles at a false discovery rate of 0.05. The sequencing pipeline was judged likely to have produced a cluster of highly shared sequence variants as a technical artifact. A later analysis found that TCR association rates varied across HLA loci, with DRB1 alleles showing the most associated TCRs and HLA-C alleles the fewest. According to a later analysis, parvovirus B19, influenza, CMV and Epstein-Barr virus appeared linked to several top co-occurrence clusters. Correlated functional status among segregating V segments might be attributable to linkage disequilibrium, but an unknown experimental factor could not be ruled out.

The receptor chain draws on TRBV11-3 and TRBJ2-2; TRBD2 could be the D gene, as 6 bases match. The sequence was obtained from a boy aged 5 to 17 in good health and CMV-seronegative. The sample consisted of PBMCs. CDR3 loop: CASRGTRSAGELFF. In nucleotides, the sequence is TGTGCCAGCAGGGGGACTCGAAGCGCCGGGGAGCTGTTTTTT.